This T cell receptor (beta chain) was found in a study of CD8 T cells in ankylosing spondylitis (dated by TCRdb to the late 2010s). Context from the whole study: The study set out to find disease-linked TCR variants by profiling T cell receptor beta repertoires in ankylosing spondylitis patients and healthy donors. The whole study cohort included 90 to 120 healthy donors and 25 ankylosing spondylitis patients. Peripheral blood was sampled, and synovial fluid was also collected from ankylosing spondylitis patients. The investigation overall reported the following: Some TCR beta motif variants had previously been reported in synovial fluid and blood of reactive arthritis patients, which suggested common disease-initiation mechanisms. A CD8+ phenotype was shown by the disease-linked clones, which were found at relatively low frequencies in peripheral blood. The disease-linked clones were reported as significantly enriched in matched synovial fluid samples from ankylosing spondylitis patients. A TCR beta motif of 8 or 9 highly homologous amino acid variants appeared characteristic of blood from ankylosing spondylitis patients.

V is clipped by 0 bases and J by 6 bases, and the sequence between their germline boundaries is 9 bases long. CDR1 is given as KGHSH and CDR2 as LQKENI, both from the germline V gene. The CDR3, from cysteine to phenylalanine, totals 15 residues. Only CDR3 DNA is held: 45 bases, read in frame from base 1. This clonotype was counted a few times. Its binding antigen is unknown. Base qualities are missing; no much larger clone stands one base away. Sequenced using an Illumina HiSeq 2500. TCR beta libraries were prepared by quantitative 5'-RACE with molecular barcodes. On the study's bioinformatics: A new computational method, built on a probabilistic model of VDJ rearrangement, was used to identify disease-linked TCR variants. TCRdb itself trimmed the public reads at Q25 with fastp, ran MiXCR and retained productive beta chains. Rows with one shared CDR3 protein collapse into an entry with the most common genes and DNA. These V and J calls rely on TCRdb rather than the paper's analysis. For this sample there are a few hundred thousand distinct CDR3 sequences; over 9.5% appear just once. The ten largest account for roughly a fifth of the sample.

This clonotype originated in a male donor with ankylosing spondylitis or in good health (not recorded which). The rearranged chain carries TRBV18 and TRBJ1-6; the D region possibly corresponds to TRBD1 (5 bases align). Specimen: blood, either unsorted or a sorted T cell fraction (not recorded which). CDR3 region: CASSPPGHLNSPLHF. Read as DNA, the sequence is TGTGCCAGCTCACCACCGGGGCACCTTAATTCACCCCTCCACTTT.